This entry lists 11 T cell receptor beta chains sequenced from one sample in a study of blood T cell repertoires in COVID-19 (dated by TCRdb to 2019 to 2021). Receptor amplification or capture employed the immunoSEQ multiplex PCR assay. Sourced from immuneACCESS, this table was stored by TCRdb with only in-frame sequences that have V and J called. A share of the clones is absent; for the studies checked, an unresolved V gene accounts for under half, and the remainder has no known explanation. A total of about 200,000 clones appear in this sample, around 85% of them only once. Together, the top ten hold 0.7% to 0.8% of the sample. The material sequenced was peripheral blood. All receptors come from a woman in her 70s with acute or convalescent COVID-19.

The chain is built from TRBV13 and TRBJ1-2; TRBD1 might be the D (5 bases). Trimming shortened V by 5 bases and J by 4 bases, and 20 bases separated the two germline ends. This CDR3 is 16 amino acids long. Germline V CDR1 and CDR2: PRHDT, FYEKMQ (reference sequence). CDR3 bases: TGTGCCAGCAGCCCGCTAGGGTCAGGGCAGGGCTATGGCTACACCTTC. Its translation is CASSPLGSGQGYGYTF.

This CDR3 reads CASSQGQQTSSEQYF. Here the CDR3 DNA reads TGTGCCAGCAGCCAAGGGCAACAGACTAGCTCCGAGCAGTACTTC. The chain links TRBV3-1 (or the pseudogene TRBV3-2) to TRBJ2-7, with 7 nucleotides matching TRBD2. V lost 1 base and J lost 6; bases outside the gene matches: 9. This CDR3 has 15 residues. Per the germline V gene, CDR1 is LGHDT and CDR2 is YNNKEL (reference sequence).

The chain joins TRBV6-2 or TRBV6-3 to TRBJ2-2; 8 bases fit TRBD1. The CDR3 runs 16 residues. With 5 bases clipped from V and 5 bases from J, the junction kept 10 bases outside the gene matches. From germline, CDR1 is MNHEY and CDR2 SVGEGT. This chain's CDR3 is CASSPQGAGWTGELFF. The DNA of the CDR3 is TGTGCCAGCAGTCCCCAGGGGGCAGGTTGGACCGGGGAGCTGTTTTTT.

The V call is TRBV4-1, the J call TRBJ1-2, with unresolved D. Germline CDR1 MGHRA, CDR2 YSYEKL. V was cut by 1 base and J by 8 bases, with 8 bases left in between. The CDR3 contains 12 residues. For the CDR3, the DNA is TGCGCCAGCAGCCAAGCCCCCGTAGGCTACACCTTC. Translation gives CASSQAPVGYTF.

The CDR3 sequence is CASSLEVRGNKNTEAFF. CDR3 in DNA: TGTGCCAGCAGCTTAGAGGTCAGGGGGAATAAGAACACTGAAGCTTTCTTT. This chain joins TRBV11-3 and TRBJ1-1; 7 positions agree with TRBD1. Germline CDR1 and CDR2: SGHNT and YENEEA. V gave up 0 bases and J gave up 1 base; unmatched junction bases: 8. The CDR3 length is 17 residues.

The V gene is TRBV14, the J gene TRBJ2-7; 8 bases map to TRBD2. J was trimmed by 2 bases and V by 1 base; bases with no gene match: 7. The germline CDR1 and CDR2 sequences are SGHDN and FVKESK. This CDR3 region has 16 residues. The CDR3 DNA follows: TGTGCCAGCAGCCAAGGGTGGGGACTAGTAACCTACGAGCAGTACTTC. This codes for CASSQGWGLVTYEQYF.

V is TRBV12-3 or TRBV12-4 and J is TRBJ1-1; D is undetermined. Trimming took off 3 bases at V and 0 bases at J, with 5 bases between the two ends. The CDR3 consists of 13 residues. The CDR3 reads CASSFQLNTEAFF. The CDR3 region has the DNA TGTGCCAGCAGTTTCCAGTTGAACACTGAAGCTTTCTTT.

This chain connects TRBV7-8 to TRBJ1-5; a weak D match, TRBD1 (6 bases). Germline V gene data show CDR1 as SGHVS and CDR2 as FQNEAQ. Trimming shortened V by 5 bases and J by 0 bases, and 17 bases separated the two germline ends. The CDR3 is 17 residues long. CDR3 DNA: TGTGCCAGCAGCCCGCAGGGAGGGGGTTATAGCAATCAGCCCCAGCATTTT. It codes for CASSPQGGGYSNQPQHF.

The V gene is TRBV6-2 or TRBV6-3, the J gene TRBJ2-7; TRBD1 matches at 8 bases. CDR3 length: 15 residues. The germline V gene has CDR1 MNHEY and CDR2 SVGEGT. V lost 6 bases, J lost 1 base, and 8 bases stayed unmatched. CDR3 DNA sequence: TGTGCCAGCAGCGGAGGGCAGGGGGCTTCCTACGAGCAGTACTTC. Translating gives CASSGGQGASYEQYF.

This clone appeared once. V and J are TRBV7-6 and TRBJ1-1, with a possible D match to TRBD1 (6 bases). The germline V gene has CDR1 SGHVS and CDR2 FNYEAQ. CDR3 length equals 13 residues. Trimming removed 3 bases from V and 9 bases from J, with 14 bases in between. The CDR3 protein is CASSFVTDSQAFF. CDR3 sequence (DNA): TGTGCCAGCAGCTTCGTGACGGACAGCCAAGCTTTCTTT.

V gene TRBV29-1 combines with J gene TRBJ2-5; no reliable D call. The germline V gene encodes CDR1 SQVTM and CDR2 ANQGSEA. The CDR3 extends over 10 amino acids. The germline V and J ends were trimmed by 6 bases and 4 bases, with 6 bases remaining between them. CDR3 DNA sequence: TGCAGCGTCCGCGTAGAGACCCAGTACTTC. The encoded protein is CSVRVETQYF.